This is a list of T cell receptor beta chains from one sample in a study of regulatory T cells in long-lasting Graves disease. MiXCR, applied by TCRdb to the multiplex PCR reads, yields one record per CDR3 protein. The sample yields roughly 500,000 distinct CDR3 sequences, roughly 13% seen once. The same data also contributed to another study, on T cells in Graves' hyperthyroidism and ophthalmopathy.

This sample comprised peripheral blood mononuclear cells (PBMCs), obtained at new diagnosis, from a patient treated with antithyroid drugs. The source is a young man with Graves disease. Each CDR3 is given with its conserved first and last residue. Fields, in order: V gene, clone size, J gene, D gene, CDR3 protein, CDR3 DNA. A D gene is named only where the DNA matches it firmly. Clone size is not always given. Where it is, it says once, few, many or a class for expanded clones.

TRBV2	many	TRBJ2-3	-	CASRSGYTQYF	TGTGCCAGCAGGTCGGGGTATACGCAGTATTTT
TRBV18	-	TRBJ1-1	-	CASSPESGVTEAFF	TGTGCCAGCTCACCAGAGTCAGGGGTCACTGAAGCTTTCTTT
TRBV30	many	TRBJ2-3	TRBD2	CAWSRLAGADTQYF	TGTGCCTGGAGTCGGCTAGCGGGAGCAGATACGCAGTATTTT
TRBV7-3	-	TRBJ1-5	TRBD1	CASSLGAGQGQPQHF	TGTGCCAGCAGCTTAGGGGCGGGACAGGGTCAGCCCCAGCATTTT
TRBV7-6	many	TRBJ2-5	-	CASSVREAETQYF	TGTGCCAGCAGCGTCAGGGAGGCGGAGACCCAGTACTTC
TRBV19	many	TRBJ1-2	-	CASRGDNSYGYTF	TGTGCCAGTAGGGGGGACAACTCCTATGGCTACACCTTC
TRBV27	many	TRBJ2-7	-	CASSSVLAGASYEQYF	TGTGCCAGCAGTTCCGTACTAGCCGGGGCCTCCTACGAGCAGTACTTC
TRBV7-2	few	TRBJ1-5	-	CASSQQAMSNQPQHF	TGTGCCAGCTCTCAACAGGCGATGAGCAATCAGCCCCAGCATTTT
TRBV12-3/TRBV12-4	many	TRBJ2-5	-	CASSLGRKETQYF	TGTGCCAGCAGCCTTGGTCGGAAGGAGACCCAGTACTTC
TRBV18	many	TRBJ2-5	-	CASSPYEETQYF	TGTGCCAGCTCACCATATGAAGAGACCCAGTACTTC
TRBV29-1	many	TRBJ2-3	TRBD2	CSVGGGGDTQYF	TGCAGCGTTGGGGGCGGGGGAGATACGCAGTATTTT
TRBV6-1	-	TRBJ2-7	-	CASRWRAYEQYF	TGTGCCAGCAGGTGGAGGGCCTACGAGCAGTACTTC
TRBV5-1	many	TRBJ2-1	-	CASSAGTRRDNEQFF	TGCGCCAGCAGCGCCGGGACAAGGAGGGACAATGAGCAGTTCTTC